This TCR beta chain came from a study of T cell responses to AZD1222 COVID-19 vaccine. V gave up 3 bases and J gave up 0 bases, with 15 bases separating them. Germline CDR1 GTSNPN, CDR2 SVGIG (reference sequence). The CDR3 has 15 residues. Study-level findings and limits: Increased Spike-specific TCR breadth and depth were observed after two AZD1222 doses. Spike as a whole was targeted by vaccine-associated CD4 TCRs, dominant at 160-218 and 743-854. Samples come after the peak T cell response, not at day 14.

The assay was immunoSEQ multiplex PCR, and TCRdb's table has in-frame clones only and misses some. The sample consists of roughly 180,000 clones, just over 90% of them appearing once. On this clone itself: The target antigen is unknown.

This sequence joins TRBV30 and TRBJ2-7; the D gene could be TRBD1 or TRBD2 (5 bases each). Sequencing was performed on peripheral blood, taken on day 0 of AZD1222 vaccination. The clonotype comes from an adult in good health. CDR3 in DNA: TGTGCCTGGAGCCCCGCGTGGGGGTCCTCCTACGAGCAGTACTTC. This sequence encodes CAWSPAWGSSYEQYF.